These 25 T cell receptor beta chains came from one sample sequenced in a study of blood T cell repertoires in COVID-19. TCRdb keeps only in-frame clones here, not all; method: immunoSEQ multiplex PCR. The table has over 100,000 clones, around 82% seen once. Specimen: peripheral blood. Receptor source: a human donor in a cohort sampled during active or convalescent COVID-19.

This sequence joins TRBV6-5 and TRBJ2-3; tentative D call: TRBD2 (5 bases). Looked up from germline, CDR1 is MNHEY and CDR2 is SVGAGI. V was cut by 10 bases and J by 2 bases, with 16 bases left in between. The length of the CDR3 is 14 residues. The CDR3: CATWSRAFTDTQYF. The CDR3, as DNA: TGTGCCACCTGGTCGCGGGCGTTCACAGATACGCAGTATTTT.

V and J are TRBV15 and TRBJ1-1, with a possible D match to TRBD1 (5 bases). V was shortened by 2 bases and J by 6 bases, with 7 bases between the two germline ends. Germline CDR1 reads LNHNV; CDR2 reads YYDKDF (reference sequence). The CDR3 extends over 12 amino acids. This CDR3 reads CATSRQGAEAFF. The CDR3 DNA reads TGTGCCACCAGCAGACAGGGCGCTGAAGCTTTCTTT.

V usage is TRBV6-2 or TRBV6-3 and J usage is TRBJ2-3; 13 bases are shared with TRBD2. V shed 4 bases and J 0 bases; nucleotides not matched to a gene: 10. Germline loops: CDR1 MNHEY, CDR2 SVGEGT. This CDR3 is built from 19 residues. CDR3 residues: CASSLIPGLAGPSTDTQYF. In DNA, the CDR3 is TGTGCCAGCAGTTTAATACCGGGACTAGCGGGGCCCAGCACAGATACGCAGTATTTT.

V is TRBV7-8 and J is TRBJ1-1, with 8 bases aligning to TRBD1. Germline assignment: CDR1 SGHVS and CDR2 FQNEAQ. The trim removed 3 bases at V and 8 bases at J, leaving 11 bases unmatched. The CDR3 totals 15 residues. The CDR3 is CASSFHDRGRGEAFF. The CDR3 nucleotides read TGTGCCAGCAGCTTCCACGACAGGGGCAGAGGCGAAGCTTTCTTT.

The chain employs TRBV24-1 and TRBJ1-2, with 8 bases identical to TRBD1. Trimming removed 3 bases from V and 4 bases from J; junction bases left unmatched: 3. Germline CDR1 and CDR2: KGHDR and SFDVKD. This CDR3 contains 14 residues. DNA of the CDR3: TGTGCCACCAGTGATGGGACAGGAATCTATGGCTACACCTTC. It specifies CATSDGTGIYGYTF.

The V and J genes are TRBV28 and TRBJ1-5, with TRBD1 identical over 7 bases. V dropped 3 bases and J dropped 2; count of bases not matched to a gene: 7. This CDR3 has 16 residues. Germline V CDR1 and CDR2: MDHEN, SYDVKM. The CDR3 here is CASSFYSGQGNQPQHF. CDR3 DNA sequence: TGTGCCAGCAGTTTTTACTCCGGACAGGGCAATCAGCCCCAGCATTTT.

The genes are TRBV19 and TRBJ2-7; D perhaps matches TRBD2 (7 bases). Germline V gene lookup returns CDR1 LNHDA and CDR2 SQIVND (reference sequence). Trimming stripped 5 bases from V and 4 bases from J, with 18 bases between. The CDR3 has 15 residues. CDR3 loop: CASSPSPGGGYEQYF. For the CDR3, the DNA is TGTGCCAGTAGTCCATCCCCGGGGGGCGGGTACGAGCAGTACTTC. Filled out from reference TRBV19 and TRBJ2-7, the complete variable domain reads DGGITQSPKYLFRKEGQNVTLSCEQNLNHDAMYWYRQDPGQGLRLIYYSQIVNDFQKGDIAEGYSVSREKKESFPLTVTSAQKNPTAFYLCASSPSPGGGYEQYFGPGTRLTVT.

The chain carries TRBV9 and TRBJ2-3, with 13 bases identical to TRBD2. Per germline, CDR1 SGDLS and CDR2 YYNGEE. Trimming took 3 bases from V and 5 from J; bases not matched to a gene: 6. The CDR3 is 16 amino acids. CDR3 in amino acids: CASSAQGLAGLDTQYF. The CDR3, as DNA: TGTGCCAGCAGCGCTCAGGGACTAGCGGGGTTAGATACGCAGTATTTT.

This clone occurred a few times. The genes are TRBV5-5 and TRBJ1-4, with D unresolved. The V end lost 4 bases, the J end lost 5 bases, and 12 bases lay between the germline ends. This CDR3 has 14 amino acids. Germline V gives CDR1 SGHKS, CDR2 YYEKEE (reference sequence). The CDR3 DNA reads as TGTGCCAGCAGCCCCTTGGGCCGGAATGAAAAACTGTTTTTT. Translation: CASSPLGRNEKLFF.

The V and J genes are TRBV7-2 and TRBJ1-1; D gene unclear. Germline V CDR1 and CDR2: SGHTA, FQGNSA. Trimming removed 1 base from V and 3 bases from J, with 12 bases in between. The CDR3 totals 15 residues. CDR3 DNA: TGTGCCAGCAGCTTAGGGGCCCTCGGGGACACTGAAGCTTTCTTT. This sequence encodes CASSLGALGDTEAFF.

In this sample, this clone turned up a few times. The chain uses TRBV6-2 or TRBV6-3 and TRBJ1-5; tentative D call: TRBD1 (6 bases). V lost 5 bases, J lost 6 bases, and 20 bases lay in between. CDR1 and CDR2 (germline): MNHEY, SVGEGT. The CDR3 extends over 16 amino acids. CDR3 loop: CASSTDRKIAIQPQHF. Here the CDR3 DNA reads TGTGCCAGCAGTACTGACAGGAAAATAGCAATTCAGCCCCAGCATTTT.

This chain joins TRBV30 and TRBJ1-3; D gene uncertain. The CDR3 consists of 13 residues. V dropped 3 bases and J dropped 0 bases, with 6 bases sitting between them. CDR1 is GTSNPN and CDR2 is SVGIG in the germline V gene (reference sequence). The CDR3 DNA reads TGTGCCTGGAGCCTACCCTCTGGAAACACCATATATTTT. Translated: CAWSLPSGNTIYF.

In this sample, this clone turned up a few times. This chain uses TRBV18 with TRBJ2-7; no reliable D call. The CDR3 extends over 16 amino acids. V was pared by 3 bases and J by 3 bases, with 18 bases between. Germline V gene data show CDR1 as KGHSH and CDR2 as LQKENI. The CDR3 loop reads CASSPRGDAKIYEQYF. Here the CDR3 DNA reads TGTGCCAGCTCACCTCGCGGTGATGCAAAGATCTACGAGCAGTACTTC.

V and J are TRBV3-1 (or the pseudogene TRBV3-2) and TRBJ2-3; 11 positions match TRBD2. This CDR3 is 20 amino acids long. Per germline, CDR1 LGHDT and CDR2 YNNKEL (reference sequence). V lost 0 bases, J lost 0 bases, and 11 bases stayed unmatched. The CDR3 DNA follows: TGTGCCAGCAGCCAAGAGGCTAGCGGGGGGTTAGCCCCTAGCACAGATACGCAGTATTTT. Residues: CASSQEASGGLAPSTDTQYF.

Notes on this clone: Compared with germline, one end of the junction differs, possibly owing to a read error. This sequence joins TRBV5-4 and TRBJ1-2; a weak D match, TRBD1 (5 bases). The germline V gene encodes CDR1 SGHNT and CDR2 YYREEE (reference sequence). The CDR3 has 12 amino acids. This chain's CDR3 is CASSWGGTARNF. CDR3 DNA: TGTGCCAGCAGCTGGGGGGGAACCGCGAGGAACTTC.

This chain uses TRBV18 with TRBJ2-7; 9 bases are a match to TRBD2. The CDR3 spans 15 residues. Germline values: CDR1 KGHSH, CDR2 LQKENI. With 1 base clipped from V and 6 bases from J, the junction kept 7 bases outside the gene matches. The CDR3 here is CASSPHSSGMSEQYF. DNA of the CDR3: TGTGCCAGCTCACCACACTCTAGCGGGATGTCCGAGCAGTACTTC.

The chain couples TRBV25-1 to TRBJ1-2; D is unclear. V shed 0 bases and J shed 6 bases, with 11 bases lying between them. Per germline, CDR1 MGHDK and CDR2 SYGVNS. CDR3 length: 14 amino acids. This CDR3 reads CASSEYGWGDGYTF. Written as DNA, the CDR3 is TGTGCCAGCAGTGAATATGGCTGGGGAGATGGCTACACCTTC.

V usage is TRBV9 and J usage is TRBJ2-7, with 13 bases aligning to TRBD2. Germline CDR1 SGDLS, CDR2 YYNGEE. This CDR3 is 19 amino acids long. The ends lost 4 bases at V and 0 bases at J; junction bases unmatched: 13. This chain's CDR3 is CASSPGGGLAGAYSYEQYF. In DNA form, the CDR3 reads TGTGCCAGCAGCCCAGGGGGAGGACTAGCGGGGGCTTACTCCTACGAGCAGTACTTC.

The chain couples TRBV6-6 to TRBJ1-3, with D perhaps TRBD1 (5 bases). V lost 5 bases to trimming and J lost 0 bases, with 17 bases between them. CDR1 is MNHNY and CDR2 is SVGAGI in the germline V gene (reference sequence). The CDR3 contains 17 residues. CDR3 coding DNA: TGTGCCAGCAGTCGATTCTGGACACCTAGCTCTGGAAACACCATATATTTT. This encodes CASSRFWTPSSGNTIYF.

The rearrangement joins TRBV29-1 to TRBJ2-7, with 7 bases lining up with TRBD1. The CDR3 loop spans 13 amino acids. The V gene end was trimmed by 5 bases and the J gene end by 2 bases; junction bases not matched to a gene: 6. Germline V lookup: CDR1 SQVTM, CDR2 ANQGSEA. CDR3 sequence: CSVTGTATYEQYF. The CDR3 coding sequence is TGCAGCGTTACCGGGACAGCTACCTACGAGCAGTACTTC.

CDR3 coding DNA: TGTGCCAGCAGCGCACAGGCTTACACTGAAGCTTTCTTT. Its translation is CASSAQAYTEAFF. The genes are TRBV7-3 and TRBJ1-1; perhaps TRBD1 as D (5 bases). Per the germline V gene, CDR1 is SGHTA and CDR2 is FQGTGA. This CDR3 is 13 amino acids long. With 5 bases removed from V and 3 bases from J, the gap between germline ends came to 10 bases.

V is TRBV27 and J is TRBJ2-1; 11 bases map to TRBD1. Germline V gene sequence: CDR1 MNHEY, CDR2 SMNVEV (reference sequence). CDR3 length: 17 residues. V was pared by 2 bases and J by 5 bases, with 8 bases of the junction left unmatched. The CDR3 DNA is TGTGCCAGCAGTTTACGTGGGACAGGGGGGGTCCACAATGAGCAGTTCTTC. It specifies CASSLRGTGGVHNEQFF.

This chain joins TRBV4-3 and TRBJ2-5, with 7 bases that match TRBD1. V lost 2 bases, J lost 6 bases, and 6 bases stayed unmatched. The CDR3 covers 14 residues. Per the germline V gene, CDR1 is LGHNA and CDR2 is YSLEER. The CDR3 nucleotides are TGCGCCAGCAGCCAATACAGGGGCTTGCAGACCCAGTACTTC. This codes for CASSQYRGLQTQYF.

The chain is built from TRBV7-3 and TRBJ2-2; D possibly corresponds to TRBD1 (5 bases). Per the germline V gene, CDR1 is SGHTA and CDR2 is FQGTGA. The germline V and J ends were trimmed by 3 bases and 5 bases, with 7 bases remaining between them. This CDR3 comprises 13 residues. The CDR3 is CASSFRQTGELFF. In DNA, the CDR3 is TGTGCCAGCAGCTTTAGACAGACCGGGGAGCTGTTTTTT.

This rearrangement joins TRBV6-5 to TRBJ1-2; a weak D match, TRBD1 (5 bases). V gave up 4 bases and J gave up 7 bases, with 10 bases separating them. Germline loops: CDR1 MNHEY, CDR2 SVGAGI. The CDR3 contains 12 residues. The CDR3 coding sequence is TGTGCCAGCAGTTTAACCGGGGGTGGCTACACCTTC. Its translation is CASSLTGGGYTF.